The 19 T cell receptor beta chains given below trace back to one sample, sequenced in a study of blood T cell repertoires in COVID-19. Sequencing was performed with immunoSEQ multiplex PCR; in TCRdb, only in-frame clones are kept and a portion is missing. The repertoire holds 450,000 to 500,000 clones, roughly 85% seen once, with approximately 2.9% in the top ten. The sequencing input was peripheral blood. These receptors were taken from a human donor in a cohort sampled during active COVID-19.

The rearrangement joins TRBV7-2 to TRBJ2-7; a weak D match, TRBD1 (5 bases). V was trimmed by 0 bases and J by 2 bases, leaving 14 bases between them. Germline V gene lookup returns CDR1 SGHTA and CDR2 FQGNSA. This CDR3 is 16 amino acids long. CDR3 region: CASSLARQSPTYEQYF. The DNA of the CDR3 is TGTGCCAGCAGCTTAGCCCGACAGTCTCCTACCTACGAGCAGTACTTC.

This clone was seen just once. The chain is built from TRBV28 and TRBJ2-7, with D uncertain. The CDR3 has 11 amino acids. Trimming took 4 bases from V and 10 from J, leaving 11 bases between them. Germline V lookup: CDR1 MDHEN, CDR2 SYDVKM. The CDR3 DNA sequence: TGTGCCAGCAGTTCCGTGCTCCTACAGTACTTC. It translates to CASSSVLLQYF.

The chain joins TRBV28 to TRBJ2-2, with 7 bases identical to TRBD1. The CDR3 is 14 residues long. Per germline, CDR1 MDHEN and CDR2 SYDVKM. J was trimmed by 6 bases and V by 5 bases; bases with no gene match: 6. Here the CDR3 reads CASSRQGGAGELFF. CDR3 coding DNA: TGTGCCAGCAGTCGACAGGGTGGTGCCGGGGAGCTGTTTTTT. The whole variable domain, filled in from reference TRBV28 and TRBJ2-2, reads DVKVTQSSRYLVKRTGEKVFLECVQDMDHENMFWYRQDPGLGLRLIYFSYDVKMKEKGDIPEGYSVSREKKERFSLILESASTNQTSMYLCASSRQGGAGELFFGEGSRLTVL.

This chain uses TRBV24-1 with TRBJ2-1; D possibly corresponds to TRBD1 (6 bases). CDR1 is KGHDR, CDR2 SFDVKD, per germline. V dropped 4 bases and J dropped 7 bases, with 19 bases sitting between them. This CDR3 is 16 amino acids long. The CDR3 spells CATSDNRDNWKNEQFF. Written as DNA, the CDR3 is TGTGCCACCAGTGACAACAGGGATAATTGGAAGAATGAGCAGTTCTTC.

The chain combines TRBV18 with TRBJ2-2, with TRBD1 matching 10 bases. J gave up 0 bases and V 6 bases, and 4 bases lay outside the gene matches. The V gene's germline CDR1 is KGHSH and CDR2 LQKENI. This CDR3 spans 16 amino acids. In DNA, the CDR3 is TGTGCCAGCTCCCAGACAGGGGGCGCGAACACCGGGGAGCTGTTTTTT. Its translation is CASSQTGGANTGELFF.

The CDR3 region is CASSLRDRLYGYTF. The CDR3 region has the DNA TGTGCCAGCAGCCTCCGGGACAGGCTCTATGGCTACACCTTC. V usage is TRBV5-5 and J usage is TRBJ1-2; 8 bases agree with TRBD1. This CDR3 is built from 14 residues. Trimming cost V 4 bases and J 4 bases; bases outside gene matches: 6. Germline CDR1 reads SGHKS; CDR2 reads YYEKEE (reference sequence).

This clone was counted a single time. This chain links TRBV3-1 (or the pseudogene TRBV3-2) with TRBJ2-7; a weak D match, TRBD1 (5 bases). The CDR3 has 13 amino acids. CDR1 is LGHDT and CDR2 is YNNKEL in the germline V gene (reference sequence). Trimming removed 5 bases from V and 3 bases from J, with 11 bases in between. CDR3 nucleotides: TGTGCCAGCAGCGAGTCAGGGTTCTACGAGCAGTACTTC. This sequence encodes CASSESGFYEQYF.

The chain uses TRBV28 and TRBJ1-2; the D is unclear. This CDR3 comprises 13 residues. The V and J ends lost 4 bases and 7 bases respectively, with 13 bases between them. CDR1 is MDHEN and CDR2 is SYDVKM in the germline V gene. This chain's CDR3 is CASSSELRGGYTF. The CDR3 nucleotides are TGTGCCAGCAGTTCGGAACTTAGAGGTGGCTACACCTTC.

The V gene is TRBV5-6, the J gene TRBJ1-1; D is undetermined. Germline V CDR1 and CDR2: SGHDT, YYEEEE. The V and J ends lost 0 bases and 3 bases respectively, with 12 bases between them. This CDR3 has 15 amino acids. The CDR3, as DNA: TGTGCCAGCAGCTTGGTTATAGGGAGGGACACTGAAGCTTTCTTT. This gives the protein CASSLVIGRDTEAFF.

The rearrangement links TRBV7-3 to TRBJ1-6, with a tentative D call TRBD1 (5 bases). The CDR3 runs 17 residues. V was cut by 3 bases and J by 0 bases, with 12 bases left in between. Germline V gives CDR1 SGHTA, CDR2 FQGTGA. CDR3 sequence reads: CASSLGTDFSYNSPLHF. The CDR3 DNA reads TGTGCCAGCAGCTTGGGGACTGACTTCTCCTATAATTCACCCCTCCACTTT.

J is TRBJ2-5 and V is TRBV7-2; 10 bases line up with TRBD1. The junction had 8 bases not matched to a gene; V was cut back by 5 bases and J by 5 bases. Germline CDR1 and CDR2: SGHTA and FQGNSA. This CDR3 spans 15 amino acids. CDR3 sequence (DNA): TGTGCCAGCAGCCCAGGGGGACAGGGGATGGAGACCCAGTACTTC. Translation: CASSPGGQGMETQYF.

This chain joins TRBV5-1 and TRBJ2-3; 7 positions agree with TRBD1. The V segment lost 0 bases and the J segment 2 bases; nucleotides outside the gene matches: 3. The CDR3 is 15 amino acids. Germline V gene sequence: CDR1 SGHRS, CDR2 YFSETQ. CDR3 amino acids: CASSLDRGYTDTQYF. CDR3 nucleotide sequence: TGCGCCAGCAGCTTGGACAGGGGCTACACAGATACGCAGTATTTT.

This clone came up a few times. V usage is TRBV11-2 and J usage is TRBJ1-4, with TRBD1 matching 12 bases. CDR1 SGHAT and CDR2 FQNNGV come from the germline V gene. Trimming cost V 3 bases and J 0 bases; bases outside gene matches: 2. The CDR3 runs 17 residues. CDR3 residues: CASSFGTGGATNEKLFF. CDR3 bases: TGTGCCAGCAGCTTCGGGACAGGGGGCGCAACTAATGAAAAACTGTTTTTT.

CDR3 sequence reads: CASSRQAYQPQHF. The CDR3 nucleotides are TGTGCCAGCAGTCGACAGGCTTATCAGCCCCAGCATTTT. This chain joins TRBV6-2 or TRBV6-3 and TRBJ1-5; D might be TRBD1 (6 bases). Trimming left V 5 bases short and J 5 bases short, with 10 bases between. The CDR3 runs to 13 residues. Germline V gene lookup returns CDR1 MNHEY and CDR2 SVGEGT.

CDR3 region: CASSLLAYGVSSGNTIYF. DNA of the CDR3: TGTGCCAGCAGCCTCCTCGCGTATGGTGTTAGCTCTGGAAACACCATATATTTT. The chain has TRBV5-6 and TRBJ1-3, with D unclear. This CDR3 has 18 residues. Germline V gene lookup returns CDR1 SGHDT and CDR2 YYEEEE. V was clipped by 4 bases and J by 0 bases, with 20 bases between them.

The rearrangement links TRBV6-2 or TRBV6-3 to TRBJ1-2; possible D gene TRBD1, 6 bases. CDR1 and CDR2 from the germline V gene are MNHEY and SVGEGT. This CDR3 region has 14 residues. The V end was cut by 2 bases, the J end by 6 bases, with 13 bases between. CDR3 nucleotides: TGTGCCAGCAGTTACCAGAGGCAGGGGAATGGCTACACCTTC. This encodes CASSYQRQGNGYTF.

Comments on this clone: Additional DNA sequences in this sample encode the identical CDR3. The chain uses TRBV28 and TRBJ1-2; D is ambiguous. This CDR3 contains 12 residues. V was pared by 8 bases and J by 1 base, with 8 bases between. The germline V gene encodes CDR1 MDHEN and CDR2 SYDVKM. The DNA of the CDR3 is TGTGCCAGCCGTCGGGGTAACTATGGCTACACCTTC. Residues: CASRRGNYGYTF.

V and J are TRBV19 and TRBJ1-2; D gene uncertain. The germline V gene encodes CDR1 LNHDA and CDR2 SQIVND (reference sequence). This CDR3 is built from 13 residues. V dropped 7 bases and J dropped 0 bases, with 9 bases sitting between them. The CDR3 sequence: CASTEVPNYGYTF. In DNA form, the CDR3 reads TGTGCCAGTACCGAGGTCCCTAACTATGGCTACACCTTC. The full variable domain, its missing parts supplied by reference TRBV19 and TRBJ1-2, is DGGITQSPKYLFRKEGQNVTLSCEQNLNHDAMYWYRQDPGQGLRLIYYSQIVNDFQKGDIAEGYSVSREKKESFPLTVTSAQKNPTAFYLCASTEVPNYGYTFGSGTRLTVV.

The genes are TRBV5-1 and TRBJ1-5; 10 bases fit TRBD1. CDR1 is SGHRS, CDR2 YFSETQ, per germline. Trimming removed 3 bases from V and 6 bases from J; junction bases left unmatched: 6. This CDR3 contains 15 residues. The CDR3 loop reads CASSWGTGEGQPQHF. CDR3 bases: TGCGCCAGCAGCTGGGGGACAGGGGAAGGTCAGCCCCAGCATTTT.